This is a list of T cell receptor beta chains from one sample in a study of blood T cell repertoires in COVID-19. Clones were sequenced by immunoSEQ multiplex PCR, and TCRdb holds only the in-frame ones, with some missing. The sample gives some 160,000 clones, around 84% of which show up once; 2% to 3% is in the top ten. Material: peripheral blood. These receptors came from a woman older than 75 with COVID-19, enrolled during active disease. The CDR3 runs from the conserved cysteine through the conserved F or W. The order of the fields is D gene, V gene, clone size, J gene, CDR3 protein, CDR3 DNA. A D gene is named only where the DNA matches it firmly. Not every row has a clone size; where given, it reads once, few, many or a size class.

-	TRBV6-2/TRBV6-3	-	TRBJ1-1	CASSYGARSNTEAFF	TGTGCCAGCAGTTACGGGGCTAGATCGAACACTGAAGCTTTCTTT
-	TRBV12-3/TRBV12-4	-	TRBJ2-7	CASSRFASYEQYF	TGTGCCAGCAGCCGGTTCGCGAGCTACGAGCAGTACTTC
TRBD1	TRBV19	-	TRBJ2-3	CASSETGGITDTQYF	TGTGCCAGTAGCGAGACAGGGGGCATCACAGATACGCAGTATTTT
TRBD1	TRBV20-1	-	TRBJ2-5	CSASPRDRGRGDQYF	TGCAGTGCTAGTCCTAGGGACAGGGGGAGGGGTGACCAGTACTTC
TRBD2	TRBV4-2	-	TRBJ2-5	CASSQAGSSGRPETQYF	TGTGCCAGCAGCCAAGCGGGGAGTAGCGGGAGACCCGAGACCCAGTACTTC
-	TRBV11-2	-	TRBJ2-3	CASSLNRASTDTQYF	TGTGCCAGCAGCTTAAACAGGGCTAGCACAGATACGCAGTATTTT
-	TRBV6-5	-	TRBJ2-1	CASSSRGPGNEQFF	TGTGCCAGCAGTTCAAGGGGCCCAGGGAATGAGCAGTTCTTC
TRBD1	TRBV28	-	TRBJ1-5	CASSTGARSSNQPQHF	TGTGCCAGCAGTACAGGGGCTAGGTCGAGCAATCAGCCCCAGCATTTT
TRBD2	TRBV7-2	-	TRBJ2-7	CASSQNGRAYEQYF	TGTGCCAGCAGCCAAAACGGGAGGGCCTACGAGCAGTACTTC
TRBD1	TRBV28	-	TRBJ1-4	CASSRRQGLIEKLFF	TGTGCCAGCAGCAGACGACAGGGATTGATTGAAAAACTGTTTTTT
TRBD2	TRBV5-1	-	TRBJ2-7	CASSLGGEGEQYF	TGCGCCAGCAGCTTAGGTGGGGAGGGGGAGCAGTACTTC
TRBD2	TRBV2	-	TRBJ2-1	CASSGGTSGRAWEQFF	TGTGCCAGCAGCGGCGGGACTAGCGGGAGGGCCTGGGAGCAGTTCTTC
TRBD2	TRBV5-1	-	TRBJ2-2	CASSQGLAGTGELFF	TGCGCCAGCAGCCAAGGACTAGCGGGGACCGGGGAGCTGTTTTTT
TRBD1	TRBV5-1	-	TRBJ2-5	CASSWGTGGETQYF	TGCGCCAGCAGCTGGGGGACAGGGGGAGAGACCCAGTACTTC
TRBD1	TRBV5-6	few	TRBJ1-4	CASSLGQGGEKLFF	TGTGCCAGCAGCTTGGGACAGGGGGGTGAAAAACTGTTTTTT
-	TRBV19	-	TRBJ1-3	CASSAGNTIYF	TGTGCCAGTAGTGCGGGAAACACCATATATTTT
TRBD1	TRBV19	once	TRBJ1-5	CASSIGQGYEPQHF	TGTGCCAGTAGTATAGGACAGGGGTATGAGCCCCAGCATTTT
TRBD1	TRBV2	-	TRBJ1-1	CASSGQGLTEAFF	TGTGCCAGCAGTGGACAGGGTTTGACTGAAGCTTTCTTT
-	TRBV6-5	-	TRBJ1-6	CASSYSRERNSPLHF	TGTGCCAGCAGTTACTCGAGGGAGCGTAATTCACCCCTCCACTTT
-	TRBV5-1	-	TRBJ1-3	CASSLTGCGNTIYF	TGCGCCAGCAGCTTGACGGGGTGCGGAAACACCATATATTTT
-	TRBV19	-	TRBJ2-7	CASIKPEGAPYEQYF	TGTGCCAGTATCAAACCGGAGGGGGCCCCCTACGAGCAGTACTTC
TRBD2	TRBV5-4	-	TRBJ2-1	CASSPAGSGRGYNEQFF	TGTGCCAGCAGCCCGGCGGGTAGCGGGAGGGGATACAATGAGCAGTTCTTC
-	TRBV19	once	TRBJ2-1	CASSPGSYNEQFF	TGTGCCAGTAGTCCAGGTTCCTACAATGAGCAGTTCTTC
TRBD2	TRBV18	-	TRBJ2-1	CASSSRLAGVDEQFF	TGTGCCAGCTCATCTAGACTAGCGGGAGTCGATGAGCAGTTCTTC
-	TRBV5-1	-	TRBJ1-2	CASSLVAGEGYTF	TGCGCCAGCAGCTTGGTTGCAGGGGAAGGCTACACCTTC
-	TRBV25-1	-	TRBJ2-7	CASRGVGGVISEQYF	TGTGCCAGCAGGGGCGTCGGGGGTGTAATTAGCGAGCAGTACTTC
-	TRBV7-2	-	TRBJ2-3	CASSPQGSRDTQYF	TGTGCCAGCAGCCCCCAGGGTTCGCGGGATACGCAGTATTTT
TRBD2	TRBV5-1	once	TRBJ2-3	CASSLTSGYTDTQYF	TGCGCCAGCAGCTTGACTAGCGGTTACACAGATACGCAGTATTTT
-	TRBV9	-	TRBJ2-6	CASSKDSFSGANVLTF	TGTGCCAGCAGCAAGGACAGTTTCTCTGGGGCCAACGTCCTGACTTTC
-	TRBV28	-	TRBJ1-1	CASSLPGNTEAFF	TGTGCCAGCAGTTTACCAGGGAACACTGAAGCTTTCTTT
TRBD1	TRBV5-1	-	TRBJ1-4	CASSLGTGGYATNEKLFF	TGCGCCAGCAGCTTGGGGACAGGAGGCTATGCAACTAATGAAAAACTGTTTTTT
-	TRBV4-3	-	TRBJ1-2	CASSQELGDYGYTF	TGCGCCAGCAGCCAAGAACTAGGAGATTATGGCTACACCTTC
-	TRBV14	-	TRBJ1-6	CASSQQGFGNSPLHF	TGTGCCAGCAGCCAACAGGGGTTCGGCAATTCACCCCTCCACTTT
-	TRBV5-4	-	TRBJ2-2	CASTSGPVKELFF	TGTGCCAGCACCTCTGGGCCTGTCAAAGAGCTGTTTTTT
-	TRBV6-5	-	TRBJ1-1	CASSRQVEAFF	TGTGCCAGCAGTCGACAGGTGGAAGCTTTCTTT